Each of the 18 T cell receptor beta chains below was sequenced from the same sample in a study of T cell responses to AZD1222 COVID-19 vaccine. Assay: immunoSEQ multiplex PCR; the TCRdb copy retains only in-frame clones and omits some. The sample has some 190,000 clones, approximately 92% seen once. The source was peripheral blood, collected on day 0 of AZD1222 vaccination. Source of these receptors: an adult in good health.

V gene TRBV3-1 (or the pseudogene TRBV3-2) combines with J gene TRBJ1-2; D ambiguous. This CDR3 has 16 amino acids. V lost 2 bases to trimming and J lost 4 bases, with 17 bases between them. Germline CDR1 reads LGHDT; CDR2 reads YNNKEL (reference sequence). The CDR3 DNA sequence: TGTGCCAGCAGCCAAACCACACTGGGTGAGGGCTATGGCTACACCTTC. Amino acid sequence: CASSQTTLGEGYGYTF.

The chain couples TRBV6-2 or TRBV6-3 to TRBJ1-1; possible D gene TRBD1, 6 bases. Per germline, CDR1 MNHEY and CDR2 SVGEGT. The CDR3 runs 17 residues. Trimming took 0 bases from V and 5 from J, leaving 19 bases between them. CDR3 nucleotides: TGTGCCAGCAGTTACTCTCCGCGTAGGGGGGGGATGACTGAAGCTTTCTTT. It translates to CASSYSPRRGGMTEAFF.

The CDR3 nucleotides read TGTGCCACCGAGAGGGCGTTGAACACTGAAGCTTTCTTT. This codes for CATERALNTEAFF. The chain links TRBV12-3 or TRBV12-4 to TRBJ1-1; D not resolved. This CDR3 has 13 residues. Trimming left V 10 bases short and J 0 bases short, with 12 bases between.

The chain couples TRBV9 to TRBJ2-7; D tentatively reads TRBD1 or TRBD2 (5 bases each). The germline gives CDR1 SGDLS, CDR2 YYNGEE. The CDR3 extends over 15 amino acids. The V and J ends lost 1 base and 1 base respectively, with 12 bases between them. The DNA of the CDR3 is TGTGCCAGCAGCGTACGGGTGGGGGAATCCTACGAGCAGTACTTC. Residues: CASSVRVGESYEQYF. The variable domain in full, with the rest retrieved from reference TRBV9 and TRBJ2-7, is DSGVTQTPKHLITATGQRVTLRCSPRSGDLSVYWYQQSLDQGLQFLIQYYNGEERAKGNILERFSAQQFPDLHSELNLSSLELGDSALYFCASSVRVGESYEQYFGPGTRLTVT.

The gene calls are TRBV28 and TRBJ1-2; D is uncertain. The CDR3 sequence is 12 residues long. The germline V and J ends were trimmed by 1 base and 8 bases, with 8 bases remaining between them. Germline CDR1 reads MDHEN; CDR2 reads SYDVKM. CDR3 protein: CASSLSAGGYTF. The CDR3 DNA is TGTGCCAGCAGTTTATCAGCCGGAGGCTACACCTTC.

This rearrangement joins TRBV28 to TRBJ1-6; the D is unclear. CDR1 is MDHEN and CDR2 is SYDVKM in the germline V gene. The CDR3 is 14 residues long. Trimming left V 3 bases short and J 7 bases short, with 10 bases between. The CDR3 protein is CASSFFPKNSPLHF. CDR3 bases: TGTGCCAGCAGTTTTTTTCCTAAAAATTCACCCCTCCACTTT.

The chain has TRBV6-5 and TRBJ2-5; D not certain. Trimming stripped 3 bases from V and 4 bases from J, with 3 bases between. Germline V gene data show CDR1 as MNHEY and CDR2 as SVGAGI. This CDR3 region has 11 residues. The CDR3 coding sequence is TGTGCCAGCAGTTATGGAGAGACCCAGTACTTC. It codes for CASSYGETQYF.

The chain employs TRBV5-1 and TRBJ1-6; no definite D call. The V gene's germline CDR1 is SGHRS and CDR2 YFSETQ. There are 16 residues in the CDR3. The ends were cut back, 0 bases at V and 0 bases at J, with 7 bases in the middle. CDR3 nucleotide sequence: TGCGCCAGCAGCTTGGAAGCGGGCTCCTATAATTCACCCCTCCACTTT. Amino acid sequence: CASSLEAGSYNSPLHF.

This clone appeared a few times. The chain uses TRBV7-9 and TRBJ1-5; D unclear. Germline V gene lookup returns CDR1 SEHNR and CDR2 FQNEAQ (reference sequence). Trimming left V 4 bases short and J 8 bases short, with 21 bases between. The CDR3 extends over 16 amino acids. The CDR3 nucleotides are TGTGCCAGCAGCTCCAGTAATTCTCGCCCCGGGGAGCCCCAGCATTTT. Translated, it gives CASSSSNSRPGEPQHF.

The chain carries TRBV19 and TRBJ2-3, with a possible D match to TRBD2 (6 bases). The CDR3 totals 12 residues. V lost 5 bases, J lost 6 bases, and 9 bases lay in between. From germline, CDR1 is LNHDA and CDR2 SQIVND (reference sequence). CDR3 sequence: CASSALADTQYF. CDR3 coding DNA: TGTGCCAGTAGTGCGCTAGCGGATACGCAGTATTTT.

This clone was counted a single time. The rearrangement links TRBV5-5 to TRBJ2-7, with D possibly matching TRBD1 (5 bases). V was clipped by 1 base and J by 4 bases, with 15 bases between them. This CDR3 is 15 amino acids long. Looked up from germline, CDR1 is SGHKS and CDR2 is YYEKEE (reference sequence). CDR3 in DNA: TGTGCCAGCAGCTTGAAGTTCGGCCAGGGATACGAGCAGTACTTC. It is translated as CASSLKFGQGYEQYF.

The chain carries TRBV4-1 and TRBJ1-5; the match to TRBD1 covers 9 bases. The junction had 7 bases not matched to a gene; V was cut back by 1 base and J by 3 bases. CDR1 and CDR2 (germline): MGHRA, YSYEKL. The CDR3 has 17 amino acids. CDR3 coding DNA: TGCGCCAGCAGCCAAGCTTGGACAGGGGATGACAATCAGCCCCAGCATTTT. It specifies CASSQAWTGDDNQPQHF.

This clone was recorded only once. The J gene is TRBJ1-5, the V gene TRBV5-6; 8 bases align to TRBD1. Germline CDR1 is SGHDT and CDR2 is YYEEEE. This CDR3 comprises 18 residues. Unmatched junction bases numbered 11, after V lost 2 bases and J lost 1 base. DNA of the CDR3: TGTGCCAGCAGCTTAGGACAGGGTAAGATTGGGAGCAATCAGCCCCAGCATTTT. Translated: CASSLGQGKIGSNQPQHF.

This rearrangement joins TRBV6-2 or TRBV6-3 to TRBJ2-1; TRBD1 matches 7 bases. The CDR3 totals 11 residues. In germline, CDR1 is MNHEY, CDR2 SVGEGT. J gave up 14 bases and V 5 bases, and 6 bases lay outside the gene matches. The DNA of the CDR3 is TGTGCCAGCAGTACAGGGGTTCTAGAGTTCTTC. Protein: CASSTGVLEFF.

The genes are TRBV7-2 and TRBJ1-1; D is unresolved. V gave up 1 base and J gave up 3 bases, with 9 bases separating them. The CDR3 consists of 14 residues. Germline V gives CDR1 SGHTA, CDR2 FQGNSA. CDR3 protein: CASSLEWLYTEAFF. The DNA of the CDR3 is TGTGCCAGCAGCTTAGAATGGCTTTACACTGAAGCTTTCTTT.

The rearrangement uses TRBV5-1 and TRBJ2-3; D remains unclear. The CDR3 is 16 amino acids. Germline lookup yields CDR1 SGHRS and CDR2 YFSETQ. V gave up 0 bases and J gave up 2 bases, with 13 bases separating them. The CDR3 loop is CASSLDLGGNTDTQYF. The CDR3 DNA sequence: TGCGCCAGCAGCTTGGATCTGGGCGGCAACACAGATACGCAGTATTTT.

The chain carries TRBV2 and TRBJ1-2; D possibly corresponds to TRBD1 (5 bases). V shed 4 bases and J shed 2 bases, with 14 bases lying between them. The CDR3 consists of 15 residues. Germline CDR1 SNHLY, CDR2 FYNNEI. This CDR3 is CASSARRVENYGYTF. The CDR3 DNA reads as TGTGCCAGCAGTGCCCGCAGGGTGGAGAACTATGGCTACACCTTC.

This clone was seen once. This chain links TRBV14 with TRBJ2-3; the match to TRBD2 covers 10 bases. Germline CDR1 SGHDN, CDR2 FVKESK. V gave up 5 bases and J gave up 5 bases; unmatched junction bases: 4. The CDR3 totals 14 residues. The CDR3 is CASSTRTSGDTQYF. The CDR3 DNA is TGTGCCAGCAGCACCCGGACTAGCGGAGATACGCAGTATTTT.